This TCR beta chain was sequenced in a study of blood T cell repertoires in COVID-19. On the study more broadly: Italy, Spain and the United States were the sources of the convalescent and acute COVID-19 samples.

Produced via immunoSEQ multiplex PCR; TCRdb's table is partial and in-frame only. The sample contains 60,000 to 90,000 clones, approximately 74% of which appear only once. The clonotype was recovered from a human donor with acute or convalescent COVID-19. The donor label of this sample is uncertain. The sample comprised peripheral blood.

CDR3 coding DNA: TGTGCCAGCAGCGTAGGGGGCTCGAATTCACCCCTCCACTTT. This encodes CASSVGGSNSPLHF. The chain uses TRBV9 and TRBJ1-6, with D perhaps matching TRBD1 (5 bases). The CDR3 has 14 amino acids. Germline CDR1 and CDR2: SGDLS and YYNGEE. Trimming removed 0 bases from V and 7 bases from J, with 8 bases in between.